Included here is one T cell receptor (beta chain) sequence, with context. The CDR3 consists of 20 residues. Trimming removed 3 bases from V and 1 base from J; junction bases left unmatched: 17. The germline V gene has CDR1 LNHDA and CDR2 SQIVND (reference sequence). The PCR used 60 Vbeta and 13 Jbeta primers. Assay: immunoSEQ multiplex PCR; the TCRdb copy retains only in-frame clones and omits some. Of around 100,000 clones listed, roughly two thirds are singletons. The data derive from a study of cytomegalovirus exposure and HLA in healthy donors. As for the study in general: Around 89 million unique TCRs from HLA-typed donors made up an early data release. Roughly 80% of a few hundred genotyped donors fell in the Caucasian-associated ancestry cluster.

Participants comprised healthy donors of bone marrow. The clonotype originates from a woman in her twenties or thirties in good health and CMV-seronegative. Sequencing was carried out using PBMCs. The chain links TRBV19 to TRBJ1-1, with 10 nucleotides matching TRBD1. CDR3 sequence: CASSISSRIGQGDQNTEAFF. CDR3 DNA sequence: TGTGCCAGTAGTATCTCAAGTAGGATCGGACAGGGGGACCAGAACACTGAAGCTTTCTTT.